These 31 T cell receptor beta chains came from one sample sequenced in a study of blood T cells in healthy people across ages. The use of a sample-barcoded 5' primer and a J-beta primer mix characterized a second PCR of roughly 6 to 11 cycles. TCRdb analysed the 5' RACE reads with MiXCR anew, one entry per CDR3 protein. The profile shows roughly 1.7 million distinct CDR3 sequences, about 32% of them singletons. The sequencing input was blood. The source of these receptors is a woman between 25 and 40 years old in good health.

This clonotype was counted many times. The gene calls are TRBV6-6 and TRBJ2-1; tentatively, D is TRBD1 (5 bases). The CDR3 contains 14 residues. In germline, CDR1 is MNHNY, CDR2 SVGAGI (reference sequence). The V end lost 4 bases, the J end lost 0 bases, and 7 bases lay between the germline ends. CDR3 sequence: CASSFRDSYNEQFF. The CDR3 nucleotides read TGTGCCAGCAGTTTCAGGGACTCCTACAATGAGCAGTTCTTC.

V usage is TRBV5-1 and J usage is TRBJ2-3; 7 bases fit TRBD1. The V gene's germline CDR1 is SGHRS and CDR2 YFSETQ. The CDR3 has 15 residues. V shed 4 bases and J 5 bases; nucleotides not matched to a gene: 10. The CDR3 nucleotides read TGCGCCAGCAGCCCTCCGAATAGGGGGCAAGATACGCAGTATTTT. Translating gives CASSPPNRGQDTQYF.

In nucleotides, the CDR3 is TGTGCCAGCAGTTTAGTCGGGTTACAGAATGAGCAGTTCTTC. This translates into CASSLVGLQNEQFF. The chain carries TRBV27 and TRBJ2-1, with unresolved D. The CDR3 is 14 residues long. Trimming removed 2 bases at V and 7 bases at J, with 12 bases between. Per the germline V gene, CDR1 is MNHEY and CDR2 is SMNVEV (reference sequence).

The V gene is TRBV24-1, the J gene TRBJ2-1, with D perhaps TRBD1 or TRBD2 (5 bases each). CDR3 length equals 17 residues. V lost 6 bases, J lost 2 bases, and 19 bases lay in between. The germline V gene has CDR1 KGHDR and CDR2 SFDVKD. The CDR3 loop is CATSRDGGSLPYNEQFF. The CDR3 coding sequence is TGTGCCACCAGTAGGGACGGAGGATCTCTGCCCTACAATGAGCAGTTCTTC.

This clonotype was recorded a few times. The rearrangement joins TRBV6-1 to TRBJ2-3, with TRBD2 matching 12 bases. This CDR3 region has 16 residues. Germline V gene lookup returns CDR1 MNHNS and CDR2 SASEGT. V was pared by 6 bases and J by 0 bases, with 4 bases of the junction left unmatched. CDR3: CASRIGTSGSTDTQYF. The DNA of the CDR3 is TGTGCCAGCAGGATTGGGACTAGCGGGAGCACAGATACGCAGTATTTT.

This chain uses TRBV7-9 with TRBJ2-3; D might be TRBD2 (6 bases). V was cut by 7 bases and J by 8 bases, with 13 bases left in between. The CDR3 is made up of 12 amino acids. Per germline, CDR1 SEHNR and CDR2 FQNEAQ (reference sequence). The CDR3 DNA sequence: TGTGCCAGCACCCCGAGGGAGGCTACGCAGTATTTT. This codes for CASTPREATQYF.

The chain is built from TRBV27 and TRBJ1-4; no reliable D call. This CDR3 region has 14 residues. CDR1 MNHEY and CDR2 SMNVEV come from the germline V gene (reference sequence). V shed 0 bases and J shed 3 bases, with 5 bases lying between them. The DNA for the CDR3 is TGTGCCAGCAGTTTATCGGCCCCTAATGAAAAACTGTTTTTT. Its protein is CASSLSAPNEKLFF.

This clonotype has just a few counts. CDR3 in amino acids: CASSFGTSGGGTYEQYF. The DNA for the CDR3 is TGTGCCAGCAGCTTTGGGACTAGCGGGGGAGGGACCTACGAGCAGTACTTC. This sequence joins TRBV13 and TRBJ2-7; 14 positions match TRBD2. CDR1 PRHDT and CDR2 FYEKMQ come from the germline V gene (reference sequence). The CDR3 has 17 amino acids. J lost 2 bases, V lost 3 bases, and 6 bases had no gene match.

The chain is built from TRBV7-8 and TRBJ2-7; TRBD2 agrees at 11 bases. The CDR3 has 23 amino acids. CDR1 is SGHVS, CDR2 FQNEAQ, per germline. V shed 1 base and J 0 bases; nucleotides not matched to a gene: 23. The CDR3: CASSLGFGVRGLAENTSSYEQYF. The CDR3 nucleotides are TGTGCCAGCAGCTTAGGGTTCGGGGTTAGGGGACTAGCGGAAAACACCAGCTCCTACGAGCAGTACTTC.

This CDR3 reads CASTQLSGGSYGYTF. CDR3 in DNA: TGTGCCAGCACCCAACTCTCAGGGGGTAGCTATGGCTACACCTTC. This chain links TRBV6-5 with TRBJ1-2; 7 positions agree with TRBD1. Per the germline V gene, CDR1 is MNHEY and CDR2 is SVGAGI. V trimming: 7 bases; J trimming: 4 bases; junction bases outside the gene matches: 12. The CDR3 runs 15 residues.

This clonotype has a handful of counts. The chain links TRBV20-1 to TRBJ2-3, with 11 positions matching TRBD1. The germline gives CDR1 DFQATT, CDR2 SNEGSKA (reference sequence). This CDR3 is 17 amino acids long. Trimming cost V 5 bases and J 2 bases; bases outside gene matches: 12. CDR3 region: CSAPNLGQGAITDTQYF. The CDR3 DNA sequence: TGCAGTGCTCCGAACCTTGGACAGGGGGCCATCACAGATACGCAGTATTTT.

The gene calls are TRBV6-1 and TRBJ2-2, with D maybe TRBD2 (5 bases). This CDR3 is 13 amino acids long. Germline V CDR1 and CDR2: MNHNS, SASEGT. Trimming cost V 6 bases and J 6 bases, with 11 bases left between them. CDR3 DNA: TGTGCCAGCAGGAGGGCTCCGGCCGGGGAGCTGTTTTTT. Translated: CASRRAPAGELFF.

With regard to this clonotype: The junction and the germline gene differ at one end; a read error may be behind it. This chain links TRBV27 with TRBJ1-2; D possibly corresponds to TRBD1 (6 bases). This CDR3 is 13 amino acids long. The germline V gene has CDR1 MNHEY and CDR2 SMNVEV (reference sequence). The CDR3 protein is CASSSSTGGGCTF. CDR3 sequence (DNA): TGTGCCAGCAGTTCCTCGACAGGTGGGGGCTGCACCTTC.

V and J are TRBV7-8 and TRBJ2-3; D might be TRBD2 (5 bases). The CDR3 consists of 16 residues. V dropped 1 base and J dropped 5 bases, with 16 bases sitting between them. CDR1 is SGHVS and CDR2 is FQNEAQ in the germline V gene. The CDR3 sequence is CASSLGPARRGDTQYF. The CDR3 DNA sequence: TGTGCCAGCAGCTTAGGTCCAGCCCGACGGGGAGATACGCAGTATTTT.

A few counts support this clonotype. The rearrangement joins TRBV20-1 to TRBJ2-1; TRBD1 agrees at 10 bases. Germline V gene lookup returns CDR1 DFQATT and CDR2 SNEGSKA (reference sequence). CDR3 length: 15 amino acids. Germline trimming cut 6 bases from V and 7 bases from J; bases unmatched to any gene: 12. CDR3 nucleotides: TGCAGTGCCATACGTAGGACAGGGGGATGGAATGAGCAGTTCTTC. Translation: CSAIRRTGGWNEQFF.

J is TRBJ2-7 and V is TRBV5-1; TRBD1 aligns across 9 bases. V lost 5 bases, J lost 0 bases, and 6 bases stayed unmatched. This CDR3 comprises 15 residues. The germline gives CDR1 SGHRS, CDR2 YFSETQ. The CDR3 region has the DNA TGCGCCAGCAGTTTGACAGGGGGGACCTCCTACGAGCAGTACTTC. This translates into CASSLTGGTSYEQYF.

The genes are TRBV5-5 and TRBJ1-1, with D perhaps TRBD1 (5 bases). Trimming shortened V by 5 bases and J by 0 bases, and 20 bases separated the two germline ends. This CDR3 has 17 amino acids. Germline CDR1 and CDR2: SGHKS and YYEKEE (reference sequence). The CDR3 DNA is TGTGCCAGCAGAACCACCGGGGGAAAGGCTATGAACACTGAAGCTTTCTTT. Translated: CASRTTGGKAMNTEAFF.

In regard to this clonotype: Mismatch with germline at one junction end may stem from a read error. The chain employs TRBV16 and TRBJ1-5, with TRBD1 matching 8 bases. The germline gives CDR1 KGHSY, CDR2 FQNENV. CDR3 length: 15 amino acids. This CDR3 reads CAGSQSGGPSQPQHF. DNA for the CDR3: TGTGCCGGCAGCCAATCAGGGGGCCCGTCTCAGCCCCAGCATTTT. Using reference TRBV16 and TRBJ1-5 for the parts outside the CDR3, the full variable domain is GEEVAQTPKHLVRGEGQKAKLYCAPIKGHSYVFWYQQVLKNEFKFLISFQNENVFDETGMPKERFSAKCLPNSPCSLEIQATKLEDSAVYFCAGSQSGGPSQPQHFGDGTRLSIL.

The V and J genes are TRBV20-1 and TRBJ2-7; no clear D. The CDR3 runs to 12 residues. The germline gives CDR1 DFQATT, CDR2 SNEGSKA (reference sequence). Trimming stripped 0 bases from V and 4 bases from J, with 7 bases between. In DNA, the CDR3 is TGCAGTGCTAGAGATTTGGATTACGAGCAGTACTTC. Amino acid sequence: CSARDLDYEQYF.

As regards this clonotype: A junction boundary mismatches the germline segment, possibly from a read error. This chain joins TRBV20-1 and TRBJ2-2, with 11 bases fitting TRBD2. Germline values: CDR1 DFQATT, CDR2 SNEGSKA (reference sequence). The CDR3 runs to 15 residues. As DNA, the CDR3 is TGCAGTGCTTTAGCGGGAGGGCCCGACACCGGAGAGCTGTTTTTT. Protein: CSALAGGPDTGELFF.

The rearrangement links TRBV7-9 to TRBJ2-4, with a possible D match to TRBD1 (6 bases). The J call may be incorrect, as the DNA end agrees better with TRBJ2-7. CDR3 length: 15 amino acids. Per the germline V gene, CDR1 is SEHNR and CDR2 is FQNEAQ (reference sequence). CDR3 sequence: CASSPIHPGAYEQYF. The CDR3 DNA sequence: TGTGCCAGCAGCCCCATCCATCCAGGGGCCTACGAGCAGTACTTC.

This clonotype has at least ten counts. The V call is TRBV20-1, the J call TRBJ2-7; D not certain. V dropped 3 bases and J dropped 4 bases, with 4 bases sitting between them. The CDR3 loop spans 10 amino acids. The germline V gene encodes CDR1 DFQATT and CDR2 SNEGSKA (reference sequence). CDR3 residues: CSASPYEQYF. CDR3 coding DNA: TGCAGTGCTAGTCCTTACGAGCAGTACTTC.

This clonotype has a handful of counts. V is TRBV27 and J is TRBJ2-1; D remains ambiguous. With 3 bases removed from V and 3 bases from J, the gap between germline ends came to 12 bases. This CDR3 spans 15 amino acids. Germline V CDR1 and CDR2: MNHEY, SMNVEV (reference sequence). The CDR3 DNA reads as TGTGCCAGCAGTTTGGGCATGTTGAGCTACAATGAGCAGTTCTTC. Translating it yields CASSLGMLSYNEQFF.

This clonotype was counted only a few times. This chain uses TRBV5-1 with TRBJ2-5, with D perhaps TRBD1 (6 bases). The ends were cut back, 1 base at V and 4 bases at J, with 17 bases in the middle. This CDR3 comprises 16 residues. Germline values: CDR1 SGHRS, CDR2 YFSETQ. This CDR3 reads CASSLTGQGHGETQYF. DNA for the CDR3: TGCGCCAGCAGCTTGACGGGGCAGGGGCACGGAGAGACCCAGTACTTC.

This clonotype appeared many times. The gene calls are TRBV20-1 and TRBJ2-7, with D perhaps being TRBD1 or TRBD2 (5 bases each). The CDR3 extends over 14 amino acids. Germline V gene sequence: CDR1 DFQATT, CDR2 SNEGSKA (reference sequence). Trimming cost V 3 bases and J 6 bases, with 18 bases left between them. The CDR3 DNA is TGCAGTGCTAGTGGGGCAGGGACCGCTACCGAGCAGTACTTC. Its translation: CSASGAGTATEQYF.

There are a few counts of this clonotype. The chain joins TRBV7-3 to TRBJ2-7; D not certain. CDR3 size: 15 residues. The germline V gene has CDR1 SGHTA and CDR2 FQGTGA. Trimming pared 2 bases from V and 5 bases from J, leaving 16 bases between. The CDR3 DNA reads as TGTGCCAGCAGCTTATCGGCAGGACCTCGGGACGAGCAGTACTTC. Translated: CASSLSAGPRDEQYF. Based on the CDR3 plus reference TRBV7-3 and TRBJ2-7, the full variable domain is GAGVSQTPSNKVTEKGKYVELRCDPISGHTALYWYRQSLGQGPEFLIYFQGTGAADDSGLPNDRFFAVRPEGSVSTLKIQRTERGDSAVYLCASSLSAGPRDEQYFGPGTRLTVT.

The chain is built from TRBV5-1 and TRBJ1-1; the D is unclear. In germline, CDR1 is SGHRS, CDR2 YFSETQ. This CDR3 is 19 amino acids long. Deletions cut 3 bases from V and 2 bases from J, with 26 bases between. Here the CDR3 reads CASSSSPAWSTLPNTEAFF. DNA for the CDR3: TGCGCCAGCAGCTCCTCCCCGGCCTGGTCCACCCTCCCAAACACTGAAGCTTTCTTT.

The genes are TRBV7-2 and TRBJ2-5; possible D gene TRBD1, 6 bases. V was pared by 2 bases and J by 2 bases, with 12 bases between. The CDR3 is 15 amino acids. Germline-derived CDR1 and CDR2 are SGHTA and FQGNSA. In nucleotides, the CDR3 is TGTGCCAGCAGCTTACAGGGGATCGTACAAGAGACCCAGTACTTC. Translating it yields CASSLQGIVQETQYF.

The chain has TRBV20-1 and TRBJ2-1; D gene unclear. V was trimmed by 3 bases and J by 8 bases, leaving 8 bases between them. The CDR3 totals 11 residues. The germline V gene encodes CDR1 DFQATT and CDR2 SNEGSKA (reference sequence). CDR3 nucleotide sequence: TGCAGTGCTAGGTCGCCCGATGAGCAGTTCTTC. Translating it yields CSARSPDEQFF.

This clonotype was picked up a small number of times. The gene calls are TRBV18 and TRBJ2-7; D gene unclear. Germline V gene sequence: CDR1 KGHSH, CDR2 LQKENI. The CDR3 is made up of 13 amino acids. V was clipped by 3 bases and J by 6 bases, with 12 bases between them. CDR3 residues: CASSPAPISEQYF. The CDR3, as DNA: TGTGCCAGCTCACCTGCCCCCATATCCGAGCAGTACTTC.

The chain joins TRBV25-1 to TRBJ2-1; 9 nucleotides line up with TRBD2. The germline V gene has CDR1 MGHDK and CDR2 SYGVNS. The V gene end was trimmed by 2 bases and the J gene end by 4 bases; junction bases not matched to a gene: 6. There are 16 residues in the CDR3. CDR3 nucleotide sequence: TGTGCCAGCAGTGAAGCCCTAGCGGGAAGGTACAATGAGCAGTTCTTC. Translation: CASSEALAGRYNEQFF.